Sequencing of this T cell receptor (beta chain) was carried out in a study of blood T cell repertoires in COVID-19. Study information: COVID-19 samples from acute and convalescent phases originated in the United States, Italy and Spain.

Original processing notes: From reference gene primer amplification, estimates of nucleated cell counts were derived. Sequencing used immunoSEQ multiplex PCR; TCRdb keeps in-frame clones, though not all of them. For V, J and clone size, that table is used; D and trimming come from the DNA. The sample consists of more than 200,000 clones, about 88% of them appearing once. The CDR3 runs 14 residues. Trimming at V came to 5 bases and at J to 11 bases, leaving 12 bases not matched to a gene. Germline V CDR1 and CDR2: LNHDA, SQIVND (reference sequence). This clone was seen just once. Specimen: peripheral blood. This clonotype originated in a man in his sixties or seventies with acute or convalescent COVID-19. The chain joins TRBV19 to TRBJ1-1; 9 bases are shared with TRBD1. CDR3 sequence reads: CASSPPLQGAGAFF. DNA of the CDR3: TGTGCCAGTAGTCCGCCTCTACAGGGGGCCGGCGCTTTCTTT.